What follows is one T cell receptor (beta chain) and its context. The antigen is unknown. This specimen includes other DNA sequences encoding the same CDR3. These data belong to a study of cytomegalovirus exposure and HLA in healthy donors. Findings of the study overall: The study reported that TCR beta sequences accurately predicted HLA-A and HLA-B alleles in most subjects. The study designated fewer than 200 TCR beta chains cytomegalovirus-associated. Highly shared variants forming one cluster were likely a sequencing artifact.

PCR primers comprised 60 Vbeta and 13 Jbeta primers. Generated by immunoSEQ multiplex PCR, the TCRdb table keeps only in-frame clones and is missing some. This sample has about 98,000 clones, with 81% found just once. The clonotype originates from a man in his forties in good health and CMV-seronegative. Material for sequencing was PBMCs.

The CDR3 DNA sequence: TGTGCCAGCAGTTTAAGACCGCCGGGGTACGAGCAGTACTTC. Protein sequence: CASSLRPPGYEQYF. V gene TRBV28 combines with J gene TRBJ2-7, with D maybe TRBD2 (5 bases). V was shortened by 2 bases and J by 4 bases, with 12 bases between the two germline ends. Germline loops: CDR1 MDHEN, CDR2 SYDVKM. The CDR3 spans 14 residues.